The sequence of this TCR beta chain was determined in a study of blood T cells in healthy people across ages. Healthy Caucasian individuals from Russia aged 6 to 90 served as donors. Overall study findings and caveats: Donors of long life had a larger count of naive CD4+ cells and greater diversity than aged donors.

Deletions cut 3 bases from V and 7 bases from J, with 13 bases between. The CDR3 length is 12 residues. Germline CDR1 and CDR2: DFQATT and SNEGSKA (reference sequence). Then a second PCR, running about 6 to 12 cycles, was carried out with a sample-barcoded 5' primer and a J-beta primer mix. TCRdb ran MiXCR on the 5' RACE reads and lists one entry per CDR3 protein. The table records about 730,000 distinct CDR3 sequences, about 42% of them present only once. On this clonotype: Its target is unknown. A much bigger clone sits one base away, suggesting this may be a read error.

Material for sequencing was blood. The chain links TRBV20-1 to TRBJ2-7; D may be TRBD2 (6 bases). The sequence came from a woman in her sixties or seventies in good health. For the CDR3, the DNA is TGCAGTGCTAGGGTGGCGGGATGGGAGCAGTACTTC. This translates into CSARVAGWEQYF.